Only one count was recorded for the clone carrying this T cell receptor (beta chain). As yet, its antigen is unknown. Described treatment: roughly 20 received Ad26.COV2.S at low or high dose, single or two shots; five or six received placebo; per-sample allocation not given. Sample collection was performed on day 63 after the first vaccine or placebo injection. Trimming took off 4 bases at V and 4 bases at J, with 18 bases between the two ends. CDR3 length: 16 residues. Germline CDR1 MNHNS, CDR2 SASEGT. These data are taken from a study of Ad26.COV2.S vaccination and SARS-CoV-2 variants. The overall study: Enrollment placed the donor in the COV1001 Ad26.COV2.S trial arm. Donor got 5x10^10 or 1x10^11 viral particles of Ad26.COV2.S.

Produced via immunoSEQ multiplex PCR; TCRdb's table is partial and in-frame only. The table records roughly 380,000 clones, about nine tenths of them present only once. Study conclusions and caveats: The placebo group had lower spike-specific TCR breadth than the vaccine recipients did.

This receptor was identified in a person between 18 and 65 years old who received the Ad26.COV2.S COVID-19 vaccine or a placebo. J is TRBJ2-3 and V is TRBV6-1; tentatively, D is TRBD1 (5 bases). The sequencing used peripheral blood, collected in a trial of Ad26.COV2.S vaccine versus placebo. The CDR3 sequence: CASSAQGPGLADTQYF. For the CDR3, the DNA is TGTGCCAGCAGTGCCCAGGGTCCCGGTCTGGCAGATACGCAGTATTTT.